The 10 T cell receptor beta chains in this list originate from one sample, sequenced in a study of Graves' ophthalmopathy and Graves' hyperthyroidism. Scientists amplified the TCR beta CDR3 regions from RNA transcripts. RT-PCR with HTBI primers came first, then second-round multiplex PCR. TCRdb fed the multiplex PCR reads into MiXCR, producing one record per CDR3 protein. Of over 650,000 distinct CDR3 sequences listed, about 40% are singletons. The specimen sequenced was peripheral blood. The source is an adult man with Graves' ophthalmopathy.

CDR3 sequence (DNA): TGTGCCAGCCTTCGGGTGCAGGGGACCTACGAGCATTTT. Amino acid sequence: CASLRVQGTYEHF. The chain employs TRBV7-9 and TRBJ1-5; D is possibly TRBD1 (6 bases). With 8 bases removed from V and 14 bases from J, the gap between germline ends came to 22 bases. CDR1 is SEHNR, CDR2 FQNEAQ, per germline (reference sequence). CDR3 length equals 13 residues. Full variable domain (remainder filled in from reference TRBV7-9 and TRBJ1-5): DTGVSQNPRHKITKRGQNVTFRCDPISEHNRLYWYRQTLGQGPEFLTYFQNEAQLEKSRLLSDRFSAERPKGSFSTLEIQRTEQGDSAMYLCASLRVQGTYEHFGDGTRLSIL.

This clonotype was picked up many times. This chain joins TRBV19 and TRBJ1-5; 8 bases agree with TRBD1. V shed 9 bases and J 0 bases; nucleotides not matched to a gene: 10. This CDR3 region has 16 residues. Germline loops: CDR1 LNHDA, CDR2 SQIVND (reference sequence). CDR3 region: CASTGQGAYSNQPQHF. In DNA form, the CDR3 reads TGTGCCAGCACTGGACAGGGAGCCTATAGCAATCAGCCCCAGCATTTT. Supplemented by reference TRBV19 and TRBJ1-5, the full variable domain reads DGGITQSPKYLFRKEGQNVTLSCEQNLNHDAMYWYRQDPGQGLRLIYYSQIVNDFQKGDIAEGYSVSREKKESFPLTVTSAQKNPTAFYLCASTGQGAYSNQPQHFGDGTRLSIL.

This clonotype was seen at least ten times. This chain uses TRBV10-3 with TRBJ1-5; D is perhaps TRBD1 (5 bases). Trimming left V 4 bases short and J 4 bases short, with 14 bases between. Germline CDR1 and CDR2: ENHRY and SYGVKD. The CDR3 covers 15 residues. CDR3 residues: CAISGDGPRNQPQHF. The CDR3 DNA is TGTGCCATCAGTGGGGACGGACCCCGTAATCAGCCCCAGCATTTT.

This clonotype was found many times. The chain carries TRBV10-3 and TRBJ2-2, with a tentative D call TRBD1 (6 bases). From germline, CDR1 is ENHRY and CDR2 SYGVKD. CDR3 size: 15 residues. V was pared by 6 bases and J by 3 bases, with 14 bases between. Here the CDR3 reads CAISDEGHYTGELFF. DNA for the CDR3: TGTGCCATCAGCGACGAGGGACATTACACCGGGGAGCTGTTTTTT.

The gene calls are TRBV12-3 or TRBV12-4 and TRBJ2-2; D remains ambiguous. The CDR3 loop spans 12 amino acids. Trimming cost V 2 bases and J 7 bases, with 5 bases left between them. The CDR3 loop is CASSLSVGELFF. DNA of the CDR3: TGTGCCAGCAGTTTATCCGTCGGGGAGCTGTTTTTT.

This clonotype was counted between two and nine times. This chain uses TRBV5-1 with TRBJ1-5; tentative D call: TRBD1 (6 bases). From germline, CDR1 is SGHRS and CDR2 YFSETQ. CDR3 length: 15 amino acids. Trimming took off 4 bases at V and 3 bases at J, with 14 bases between the two ends. This CDR3 reads CASSINGQFNQPQHF. CDR3 coding DNA: TGCGCCAGCAGCATTAATGGACAGTTCAATCAGCCCCAGCATTTT.

This clonotype appeared once. The CDR3 is CAISLLAGGAYEQYF. The CDR3 region has the DNA TGTGCCATCAGCCTCCTAGCGGGAGGGGCCTACGAGCAGTACTTC. The J gene is TRBJ2-7, the V gene TRBV10-3; 12 bases align to TRBD2. With V trimmed by 6 bases and J by 2 bases, 5 bases remained unmatched. CDR3 size: 15 residues. Germline V gene lookup returns CDR1 ENHRY and CDR2 SYGVKD.

About this clonotype: One end of the junction fails to match germline, which may point to a read error. The chain links TRBV29-1 to TRBJ1-1; D is unresolved. The CDR3 is 10 residues long. The germline gives CDR1 SQVTM, CDR2 ANQGSEA. DNA of the CDR3: TGCAGCGCCATAAACAGTGAAGCTTTCTTT. Encoded protein: CSAINSEAFF.

The chain combines TRBV27 with TRBJ2-7; 7 bases match TRBD2. This CDR3 comprises 12 residues. The V and J ends lost 10 bases and 6 bases, in that order; junction bases with no gene match: 9. Germline CDR1 reads MNHEY; CDR2 reads SMNVEV (reference sequence). The CDR3 sequence is CATRGGQGEQYF. The CDR3 nucleotides are TGTGCCACCCGGGGAGGGCAGGGCGAGCAGTACTTC.

Ten or more counts support this clonotype. This rearrangement joins TRBV6-1 to TRBJ1-1, with D perhaps TRBD1 (6 bases). CDR3 length equals 12 residues. Trimming removed 4 bases from V and 8 bases from J, with 11 bases in between. CDR1 MNHNS and CDR2 SASEGT come from the germline V gene. In DNA, the CDR3 is TGTGCCAGCAGTGCCACAGGGTACGAAGCTTTCTTT. Amino acid sequence: CASSATGYEAFF.